Below, one T cell receptor (beta chain) is given with its context. The data originate from a study of technical replicates of blood from a handful of donors. Only in-frame clones appear in the TCRdb table, and some are missing; sequencing was by immunoSEQ multiplex PCR. The sample lists around 65,000 clones, about 86% occurring once. From germline, CDR1 is SGHDT and CDR2 YYEEEE. The CDR3 runs to 14 residues. Trimming left V 4 bases short and J 7 bases short, with 15 bases between. Source material: PBMCs. V gene TRBV5-6 combines with J gene TRBJ1-3; no firm D call. The sequence was obtained from a human donor in good health. Some clones in this sample may be carry-over from other donors' samples. CDR3 sequence (DNA): TGTGCCAGCAGCCCGACCAGGTTACCGAACACCATATATTTT. Translation: CASSPTRLPNTIYF.